The 28 T cell receptor beta chains below were found in one sample sequenced in a study of Graves' ophthalmopathy and Graves' hyperthyroidism. RNA transcripts yielded amplified TCR beta CDR3 regions. Second-round multiplex PCR came after a first-round RT-PCR that employed HTBI primers. MiXCR, applied by TCRdb to the multiplex PCR reads, yields one record per CDR3 protein. This table holds 260,000 or so distinct CDR3 sequences, around 50% found once. The source material was peripheral blood. The receptor set was obtained from an adult man with Graves' ophthalmopathy.

The CDR3 region has the DNA TGTGCCATCAGTCCCGGGGTAGCGGGTACCTACGAGCAGTACTTC. Its protein is CAISPGVAGTYEQYF. This chain uses TRBV10-3 with TRBJ2-7; TRBD2 agrees at 7 bases. V gave up 5 bases and J gave up 2 bases; unmatched junction bases: 9. CDR3 length: 15 residues. Germline loops: CDR1 ENHRY, CDR2 SYGVKD.

Points on this clonotype: This clone may be a read error of a much larger clone one base away. The rearrangement links TRBV2 to TRBJ1-2, with TRBD1 matching over 12 bases. With V trimmed by 6 bases and J by 4 bases, 6 bases remained unmatched. From germline, CDR1 is SNHLY and CDR2 FYNNEI. The CDR3 length is 15 residues. The CDR3 coding sequence is TGTGCCAGCAGAGGGACAGGGGGCGACAGCTATGGCTACACCTTC. It is translated as CASRGTGGDSYGYTF.

The chain uses TRBV28 and TRBJ2-7; D may be TRBD1 (6 bases). The CDR3 runs to 14 residues. In germline, CDR1 is MDHEN, CDR2 SYDVKM. The ends were cut back, 5 bases at V and 2 bases at J, with 13 bases in the middle. CDR3 DNA: TGTGCCAGCAGTCCCTCGGACAGCCCCTACGAGCAGTACTTC. It encodes CASSPSDSPYEQYF.

Here the CDR3 DNA reads TGTGCCAGCGGACTCGGCGGAGAGTACTTC. Protein sequence: CASGLGGEYF. The chain has TRBV10-3 and TRBJ2-7; TRBD2 is a possible D gene (5 bases). The V end lost 10 bases, the J end lost 11 bases, and 15 bases lay between the germline ends. This CDR3 is 10 amino acids long. Germline V gives CDR1 ENHRY, CDR2 SYGVKD.

With respect to this clonotype: A much larger clone differs from this one at a single base, so this may be a read error. The chain joins TRBV24-1 to TRBJ1-2; 9 bases fit TRBD1. Germline CDR1 KGHDR, CDR2 SFDVKD. The CDR3 loop spans 13 amino acids. V was pared by 4 bases and J by 9 bases, with 5 bases of the junction left unmatched. Here the CDR3 reads CATSDTGQGSYTF. The CDR3 DNA reads TGTGCCACCAGTGACACGGGACAGGGCAGCTACACCTTC.

This chain uses TRBV19 with TRBJ2-2; tentatively, D is TRBD2 (6 bases). V lost 4 bases, J lost 5 bases, and 14 bases lay in between. Germline CDR1 reads LNHDA; CDR2 reads SQIVND (reference sequence). The CDR3 runs 15 residues. CDR3 in DNA: TGTGCCAGTAGTAACCGGGAGCGGAGGACCGGGGAGCTGTTTTTT. Translated, it gives CASSNRERRTGELFF.

This clonotype was recorded at least ten times. The chain carries TRBV10-1 and TRBJ2-5, with D unclear. Germline CDR1 WNHNN, CDR2 SYGVQD (reference sequence). Deletions cut 0 bases from V and 5 bases from J, with 7 bases between. The CDR3 covers 13 residues. CDR3 residues: CASSESGRETQYF. CDR3 bases: TGCGCCAGCAGTGAGTCAGGGCGGGAGACCCAGTACTTC.

In this sample, this clonotype turned up many times. The chain combines TRBV5-1 with TRBJ2-7; 10 positions agree with TRBD2. Trimming removed 3 bases from V and 6 bases from J; junction bases left unmatched: 6. Germline values: CDR1 SGHRS, CDR2 YFSETQ. CDR3 length: 14 residues. The CDR3 coding sequence is TGCGCCAGCAGCTCGGGGCTAGCGGGAGTCGAGCAGTACTTC. It specifies CASSSGLAGVEQYF.

With regard to this clonotype: A read error may be the cause here, since a much bigger clone is one base away. The chain uses TRBV15 and TRBJ1-2; 7 nucleotides line up with TRBD1. V trimming: 0 bases; J trimming: 4 bases; junction bases outside the gene matches: 2. The CDR3 totals 14 residues. Germline CDR1 is LNHNV and CDR2 is YYDKDF (reference sequence). This chain's CDR3 is CATSRDPGGYGYTF. Here the CDR3 DNA reads TGTGCCACCAGCAGAGATCCAGGGGGCTATGGCTACACCTTC. Drawing the rest from reference TRBV15 and TRBJ1-2, the complete variable domain is DAMVIQNPRYQVTQFGKPVTLSCSQTLNHNVMYWYQQKSSQAPKLLFHYYDKDFNNEADTPDNFQSRRPNTSFCFLDIRSPGLGDTAMYLCATSRDPGGYGYTFGSGTRLTVV.

As concerns this clonotype: One end of the junction does not line up with germline, which may come from a read error. The rearrangement uses TRBV3-1 and TRBJ1-2; D is uncertain. The length of the CDR3 is 13 residues. In germline, CDR1 is LGHDT, CDR2 YNNKEL (reference sequence). CDR3 in DNA: TGCGCCAGCAGCCAAGAGGGAAGGGATGGCTACACCTTC. Protein product: CASSQEGRDGYTF. Filled out from reference TRBV3-1 and TRBJ1-2, the complete variable domain reads DTAVSQTPKYLVTQMGNDKSIKCEQNLGHDTMYWYKQDSKKFLKIMFSYNNKELIINETVPNRFSPKSPDKAHLNLHINSLELGDSAVYFCASSQEGRDGYTFGSGTRLTVV.

This clonotype was observed a handful of times. Relative to the germline gene, one junction end is altered; a read error may explain this. V is TRBV5-5 and J is TRBJ1-2; no firm D call. This CDR3 contains 14 residues. Germline CDR1 SGHKS, CDR2 YYEKEE (reference sequence). CDR3 sequence (DNA): TGCGCCAGCAGCCAAGGGAAGGCACCCTATGGCTACACCTTC. Translated, it gives CASSQGKAPYGYTF. Using reference TRBV5-5 and TRBJ1-2 for the parts outside the CDR3, the full variable domain is DAGVTQSPTHLIKTRGQQVTLRCSPISGHKSVSWYQQVLGQGPQFIFQYYEKEERGRGNFPDRFSARQFPNYSSELNVNALLLGDSALYLCASSQGKAPYGYTFGSGTRLTVV.

The rearrangement uses TRBV25-1 and TRBJ2-5, with 7 bases that match TRBD1. This CDR3 comprises 15 residues. Germline CDR1 MGHDK, CDR2 SYGVNS. V trimming: 1 base; J trimming: 5 bases; junction bases outside the gene matches: 7. CDR3 in DNA: TGTGCCAGCAGTGAATTGAAAGGGGGCGAGGAGACCCAGTACTTC. Translation gives CASSELKGGEETQYF.

This clonotype has a count of ten or more. The CDR3 nucleotides read TGTGCCAGCAGCTTAGGCGGGGGGGCTTGGGAGACCCAGTACTTC. The encoded protein is CASSLGGGAWETQYF. The rearrangement uses TRBV7-2 and TRBJ2-5; 9 bases fit TRBD2. The germline V gene has CDR1 SGHTA and CDR2 FQGNSA. This CDR3 spans 15 amino acids. The J segment lost 5 bases and the V segment lost 1 base, leaving 5 bases of the junction unmatched.

The CDR3 region has the DNA TGTGCCAGCAGCTTAGTTACAGGGGAAGCCTATGGCTACACCTTC. It yields the protein CASSLVTGEAYGYTF. The chain combines TRBV7-9 with TRBJ1-2; 7 nucleotides line up with TRBD1. The CDR3 has 15 amino acids. Trimming removed 1 base from V and 4 bases from J; junction bases left unmatched: 6. CDR1 and CDR2 (germline): SEHNR, FQNEAQ (reference sequence).

In its sample, this clonotype was seen a few times. The chain has TRBV7-2 and TRBJ1-6; D remains unclear. Germline V gene data show CDR1 as SGHTA and CDR2 as FQGNSA. This CDR3 has 13 residues. V was shortened by 4 bases and J by 15 bases, with 16 bases between the two germline ends. The chain's CDR3 is CASSSINTGRLHF. The DNA for the CDR3 is TGTGCCAGCAGCTCCATCAACACTGGGCGCCTCCACTTT. The whole variable domain, remainder taken from reference TRBV7-2 and TRBJ1-6, is GAGVSQSPSNKVTEKGKDVELRCDPISGHTALYWYRQSLGQGLEFLIYFQGNSAPDKSGLPSDRFSAERTGGSVSTLTIQRTQQEDSAVYLCASSSINTGRLHFGNGTRLTVT.

This clonotype appeared a single time. The junction differs from germline at one of its ends, possibly a read error. The CDR3 DNA reads TGTGCCAGCAGCTCAACCGACAGGGGGCTAAGTCAGCCCCAGCACTTT. Translating it yields CASSSTDRGLSQPQHF. This chain joins TRBV11-2 and TRBJ1-5; the match to TRBD1 covers 10 bases. The CDR3 is 16 residues long. Per germline, CDR1 SGHAT and CDR2 FQNNGV.

This clonotype turned up a few times. The CDR3 DNA is TGTGCCAGTCGGACAGGGGACAATCAGCCCCAGCATTTT. Protein sequence: CASRTGDNQPQHF. The rearrangement joins TRBV19 to TRBJ1-5; 9 bases fit TRBD1. V was clipped by 8 bases and J by 3 bases; unmatched bases: 2. This CDR3 has 13 amino acids. CDR1 and CDR2 from the germline V gene are LNHDA and SQIVND (reference sequence). The variable domain in full, with the rest retrieved from reference TRBV19 and TRBJ1-5, is DGGITQSPKYLFRKEGQNVTLSCEQNLNHDAMYWYRQDPGQGLRLIYYSQIVNDFQKGDIAEGYSVSREKKESFPLTVTSAQKNPTAFYLCASRTGDNQPQHFGDGTRLSIL.

V usage is TRBV28 and J usage is TRBJ1-2, with D possibly matching TRBD1 (5 bases). This CDR3 is 16 amino acids long. Trimming left V 2 bases short and J 0 bases short, with 13 bases between. Germline CDR1 is MDHEN and CDR2 is SYDVKM. For the CDR3, the DNA is TGTGCCAGCAGTTTAGGGACCCCGACCGCTAACTATGGCTACACCTTC. It is translated as CASSLGTPTANYGYTF.

The chain joins TRBV20-1 to TRBJ2-5; 8 positions match TRBD1. V dropped 5 bases and J dropped 7; count of bases not matched to a gene: 6. CDR3 length equals 12 residues. Germline lookup yields CDR1 DFQATT and CDR2 SNEGSKA (reference sequence). CDR3 in DNA: TGCAGTGCTCCGACAGGGGCGGGGACCCAGTACTTC. This encodes CSAPTGAGTQYF.

The chain links TRBV12-3 or TRBV12-4 to TRBJ1-1, with 9 bases aligning to TRBD1. This CDR3 spans 14 amino acids. Trimming at V came to 5 bases and at J to 4 bases, leaving 5 bases not matched to a gene. CDR3: CASSEGQGVTEAFF. The CDR3 region has the DNA TGTGCCAGCAGTGAGGGACAGGGCGTCACTGAAGCTTTCTTT.

The chain combines TRBV5-8 with TRBJ2-5; no firm D call. Germline V gene data show CDR1 as SGHTS and CDR2 as YDEGEE. V lost 4 bases and J lost 1, with 5 bases in between. This CDR3 contains 12 residues. The CDR3 DNA sequence: TGTGCCAGCAGCCCCATCCAAGAGACCCAGTACTTC. This sequence encodes CASSPIQETQYF.

This clonotype occurred a few times. V and J are TRBV10-3 and TRBJ2-5; the match to TRBD2 covers 10 bases. The V gene's germline CDR1 is ENHRY and CDR2 SYGVKD. The V gene end was trimmed by 0 bases and the J gene end by 4 bases; junction bases not matched to a gene: 8. The CDR3 runs to 17 residues. CDR3 protein: CAISESLAGSRGETQYF. As DNA, the CDR3 is TGTGCCATCAGTGAGTCACTAGCGGGGTCCCGGGGAGAGACCCAGTACTTC.

This chain links TRBV11-2 with TRBJ1-2; D is possibly TRBD1 (6 bases). There are 13 residues in the CDR3. CDR1 is SGHAT and CDR2 is FQNNGV in the germline V gene. V was clipped by 6 bases and J by 4 bases, with 12 bases between them. CDR3 sequence: CASSSQGPYGYTF. CDR3 bases: TGTGCCAGCAGTTCGCAGGGGCCCTATGGCTACACCTTC.

The J gene is TRBJ2-7, the V gene TRBV19, with D possibly TRBD1 on 6 matching bases. The CDR3 loop spans 13 amino acids. CDR1 is LNHDA, CDR2 SQIVND, per germline (reference sequence). V was trimmed by 6 bases and J by 4 bases, leaving 13 bases between them. This chain's CDR3 is CASSPGHKYEQYF. CDR3 DNA sequence: TGTGCCAGTAGCCCGGGACACAAGTACGAGCAGTACTTC.

In this sample, this clonotype turned up a few times. The chain couples TRBV5-1 to TRBJ1-1; D might be TRBD1 (5 bases). The ends were cut back, 0 bases at V and 4 bases at J, with 10 bases in the middle. The germline V gene encodes CDR1 SGHRS and CDR2 YFSETQ. The CDR3 is made up of 14 amino acids. The CDR3 protein is CASSLALQGTEAFF. The CDR3 DNA is TGCGCCAGCAGCTTGGCCCTGCAGGGCACTGAAGCTTTCTTT.

The chain joins TRBV25-1 to TRBJ2-7; 9 nucleotides line up with TRBD2. CDR1 is MGHDK, CDR2 SYGVNS, per germline. The junction had 7 bases not matched to a gene; V was cut back by 6 bases and J by 7 bases. This CDR3 contains 13 residues. In DNA, the CDR3 is TGTGCCAGCAGGGGGGGACTAGCAGGGGAGCAGTACTTC. This sequence encodes CASRGGLAGEQYF.

In the case of this clonotype: This may come from a read error, since a much larger clone is one base off. The gene calls are TRBV29-1 and TRBJ1-6; 8 bases align to TRBD1. Germline-derived CDR1 and CDR2 are SQVTM and ANQGSEA. CDR3 length: 13 amino acids. V lost 8 bases, J lost 9 bases, and 9 bases stayed unmatched. The CDR3: CSSPGQEGSPLHF. CDR3 nucleotides: TGCAGCTCGCCGGGACAGGAAGGTTCACCCCTCCACTTT.

V usage is TRBV6-2 or TRBV6-3 and J usage is TRBJ1-1; D not certain. V gave up 4 bases and J gave up 4 bases, with 16 bases separating them. Germline V gene sequence: CDR1 MNHEY, CDR2 SVGEGT. The CDR3 has 15 residues. The CDR3 sequence: CASSSLAAERTEAFF. In DNA form, the CDR3 reads TGTGCCAGCAGTTCCTTGGCCGCAGAACGCACTGAAGCTTTCTTT.